Sequencing of this T cell receptor beta chain was carried out in a study of metastatic and nonmetastatic thyroid tumors. As for the study in general: Comparative analysis of repertoires was undertaken across blood and tumor or nodule tissue obtained from malignant and benign thyroid patients. General observations from the study: In both blood and tumor samples, TCR beta diversity was reported significantly higher for malignant than benign nodules.

With respect to this clone: No antigen is known for it.

In the original workflow: The study built a papillary thyroid cancer distant-metastasis classifier from CDR3 differences across clinicopathological groups. MiXCR reprocessed the PCR reads for TCRdb. None of the V and J calls come from the authors' own analysis; TCRdb made them. The sample consists of about 48,000 clones, over 20% of them appearing once. All patients were untreated before thyroid surgery. Trimming left V 5 bases short and J 5 bases short, with 15 bases between. Germline assignment: CDR1 MNHEY and CDR2 SMNVEV (reference sequence). The CDR3 has 14 amino acids. The clonotype originates from a male donor with papillary thyroid cancer or a benign thyroid nodule (not recorded which). Some clones in this sample may be carry-over from other donors' samples. The sample taken for sequencing was blood. The V and J genes are TRBV27 and TRBJ1-1; tentatively, D is TRBD1 (5 bases). CDR3 residues: CASSTDGGLTEAFF. The CDR3 DNA sequence: TGTGCCAGCAGTACCGACGGGGGATTGACTGAAGCTTTCTTT.